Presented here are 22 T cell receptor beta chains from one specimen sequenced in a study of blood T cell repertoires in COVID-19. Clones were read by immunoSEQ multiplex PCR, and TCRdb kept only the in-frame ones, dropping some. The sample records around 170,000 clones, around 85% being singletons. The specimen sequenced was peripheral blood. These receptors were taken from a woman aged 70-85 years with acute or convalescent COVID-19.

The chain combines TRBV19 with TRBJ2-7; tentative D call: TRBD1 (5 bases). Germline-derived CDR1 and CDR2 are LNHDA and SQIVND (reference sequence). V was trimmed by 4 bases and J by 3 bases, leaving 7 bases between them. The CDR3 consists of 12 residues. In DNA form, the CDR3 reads TGTGCCAGTAGTACAGGGCGCTACGAGCAGTACTTC. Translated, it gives CASSTGRYEQYF.

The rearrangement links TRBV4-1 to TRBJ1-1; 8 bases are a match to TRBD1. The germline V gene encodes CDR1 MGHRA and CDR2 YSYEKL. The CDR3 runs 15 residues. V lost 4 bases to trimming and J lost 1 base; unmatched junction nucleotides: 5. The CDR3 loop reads CASSRAGTGNTEAFF. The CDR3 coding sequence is TGCGCCAGCAGCCGTGCCGGGACAGGGAACACTGAAGCTTTCTTT.

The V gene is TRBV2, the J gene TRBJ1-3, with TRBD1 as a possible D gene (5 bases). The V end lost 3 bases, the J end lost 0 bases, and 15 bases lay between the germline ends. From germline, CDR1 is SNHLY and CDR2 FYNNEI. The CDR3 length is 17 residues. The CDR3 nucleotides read TGTGCCAGCAGTGAGGACGAGGAGGGACGCTCTGGAAACACCATATATTTT. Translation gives CASSEDEEGRSGNTIYF.

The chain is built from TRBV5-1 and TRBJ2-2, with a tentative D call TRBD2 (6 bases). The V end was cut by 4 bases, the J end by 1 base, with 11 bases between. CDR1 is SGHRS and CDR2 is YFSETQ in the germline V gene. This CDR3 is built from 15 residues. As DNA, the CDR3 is TGCGCCAGCAGCGCTGGGACTCAGAACACCGGGGAGCTGTTTTTT. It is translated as CASSAGTQNTGELFF.

The CDR3 here is CASSLGTGSREVNSPLHF. The CDR3 DNA sequence: TGCGCCAGCAGCTTGGGAACGGGGTCGCGGGAGGTAAATTCACCCCTCCACTTT. The chain has TRBV5-1 and TRBJ1-6; no clear D gene. Trimming shortened V by 0 bases and J by 7 bases, and 20 bases separated the two germline ends. Germline V lookup: CDR1 SGHRS, CDR2 YFSETQ. CDR3 size: 18 residues.

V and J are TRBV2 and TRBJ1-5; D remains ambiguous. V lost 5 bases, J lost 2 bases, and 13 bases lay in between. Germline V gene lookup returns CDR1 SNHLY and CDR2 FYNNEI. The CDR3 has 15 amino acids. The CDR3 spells CASSFSEVGNQPQHF. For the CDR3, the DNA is TGTGCCAGCAGTTTCAGTGAGGTGGGCAATCAGCCCCAGCATTTT.

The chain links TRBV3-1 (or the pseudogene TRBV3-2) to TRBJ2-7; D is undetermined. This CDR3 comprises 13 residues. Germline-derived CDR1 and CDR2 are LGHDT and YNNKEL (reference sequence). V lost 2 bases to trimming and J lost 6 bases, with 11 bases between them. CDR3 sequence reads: CASSQSRSREQYF. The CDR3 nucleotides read TGTGCCAGCAGCCAATCGCGGAGCCGCGAGCAGTACTTC.

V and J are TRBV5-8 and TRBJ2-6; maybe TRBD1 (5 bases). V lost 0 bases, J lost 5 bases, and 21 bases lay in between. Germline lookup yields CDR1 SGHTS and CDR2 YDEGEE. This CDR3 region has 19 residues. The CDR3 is CASSLVGRGARGRANVLTF. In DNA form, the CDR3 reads TGTGCCAGCAGCTTGGTGGGAAGGGGCGCGCGTGGAAGGGCCAACGTCCTGACTTTC. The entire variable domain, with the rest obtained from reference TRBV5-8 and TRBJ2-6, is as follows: EAGVTQSPTHLIKTRGQQATLRCSPISGHTSVYWYQQALGLGLQFLLWYDEGEERNRGNFPPRFSGRQFPNYSSELNVNALELEDSALYLCASSLVGRGARGRANVLTFGAGSRLTVL.

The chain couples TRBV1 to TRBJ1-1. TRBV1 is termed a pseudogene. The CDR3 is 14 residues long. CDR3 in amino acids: CTSSQDSPGTEAFF. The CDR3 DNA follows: TGCACCAGCAGCCAAGATTCCCCGGGCACTGAAGCTTTCTTT.

This CDR3 is CASSRGRTGNQPQHF. The CDR3 DNA sequence: TGTGCCAGCAGCCGGGGAAGGACAGGGAATCAGCCCCAGCATTTT. The chain is built from TRBV21-1 and TRBJ1-5; the tabulated D call, TRBD1, remains unverified against the DNA. TRBV21-1 is a listed pseudogene. The CDR3 extends over 15 amino acids.

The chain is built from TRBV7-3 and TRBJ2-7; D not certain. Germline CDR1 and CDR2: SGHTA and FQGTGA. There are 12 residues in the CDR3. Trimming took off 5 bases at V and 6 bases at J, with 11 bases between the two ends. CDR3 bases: TGTGCCAGCAGCCCCAATGGGCTCGAGCAGTACTTC. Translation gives CASSPNGLEQYF.

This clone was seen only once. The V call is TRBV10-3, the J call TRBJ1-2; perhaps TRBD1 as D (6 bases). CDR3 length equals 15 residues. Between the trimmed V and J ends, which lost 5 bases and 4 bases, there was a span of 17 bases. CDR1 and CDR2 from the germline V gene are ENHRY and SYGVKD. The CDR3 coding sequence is TGTGCCATCAGTTCATCCGGGACAAACGTCTATGGCTACACCTTC. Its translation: CAISSSGTNVYGYTF.

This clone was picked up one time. CDR3 nucleotides: TGTGCCTGGAGTAACAGGGGTAAAGCGGGCACTGAAGCTTTCTTT. This codes for CAWSNRGKAGTEAFF. This rearrangement joins TRBV30 to TRBJ1-1, with 7 bases identical to TRBD1. The CDR3 consists of 15 residues. V gave up 2 bases and J gave up 4 bases; unmatched junction bases: 10. Germline V gene lookup returns CDR1 GTSNPN and CDR2 SVGIG (reference sequence).

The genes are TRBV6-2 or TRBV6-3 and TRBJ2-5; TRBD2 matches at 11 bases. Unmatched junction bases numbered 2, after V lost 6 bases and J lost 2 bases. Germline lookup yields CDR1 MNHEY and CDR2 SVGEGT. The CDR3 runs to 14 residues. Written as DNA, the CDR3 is TGTGCCAGCAGCCGGACTAGCGGGCAAGAGACCCAGTACTTC. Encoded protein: CASSRTSGQETQYF.

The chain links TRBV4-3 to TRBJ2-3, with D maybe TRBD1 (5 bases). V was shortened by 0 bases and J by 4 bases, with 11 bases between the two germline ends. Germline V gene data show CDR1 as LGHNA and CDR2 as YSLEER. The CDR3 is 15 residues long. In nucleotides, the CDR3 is TGCGCCAGCAGCCAAGATGGCAGGGTCTCAGATACGCAGTATTTT. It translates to CASSQDGRVSDTQYF.

The CDR3 nucleotides are TGTGCCAGCAGCCGGACGGGGAGGGGTCCTTACGAGCAGTACTTC. Residues: CASSRTGRGPYEQYF. The gene calls are TRBV3-1 (or the pseudogene TRBV3-2) and TRBJ2-7; TRBD2 aligns across 7 bases. The CDR3 contains 15 residues. Trimming removed 4 bases from V and 4 bases from J; junction bases left unmatched: 10. CDR1 and CDR2 from the germline V gene are LGHDT and YNNKEL (reference sequence).

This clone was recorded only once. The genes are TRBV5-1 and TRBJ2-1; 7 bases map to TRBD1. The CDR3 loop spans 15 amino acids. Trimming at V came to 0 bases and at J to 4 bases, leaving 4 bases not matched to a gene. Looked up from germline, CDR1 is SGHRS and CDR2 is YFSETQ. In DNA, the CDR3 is TGCGCCAGCAGCTTGGAGACAGGGAGTTACAATGAGCAGTTCTTC. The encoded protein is CASSLETGSYNEQFF.

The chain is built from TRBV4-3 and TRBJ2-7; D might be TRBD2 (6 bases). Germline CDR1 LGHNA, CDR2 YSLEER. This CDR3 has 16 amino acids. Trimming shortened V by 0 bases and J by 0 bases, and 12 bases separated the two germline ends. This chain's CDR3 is CASSQDPGANSYEQYF. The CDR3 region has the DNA TGCGCCAGCAGCCAAGATCCGGGAGCGAACTCCTACGAGCAGTACTTC.

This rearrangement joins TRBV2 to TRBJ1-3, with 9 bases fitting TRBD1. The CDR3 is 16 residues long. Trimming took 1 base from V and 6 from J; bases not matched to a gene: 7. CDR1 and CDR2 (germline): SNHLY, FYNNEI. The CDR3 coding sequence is TGTGCCAGCAGTGAAGGGACAGGGGTCCGTGAAAACACCATATATTTT. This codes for CASSEGTGVRENTIYF.

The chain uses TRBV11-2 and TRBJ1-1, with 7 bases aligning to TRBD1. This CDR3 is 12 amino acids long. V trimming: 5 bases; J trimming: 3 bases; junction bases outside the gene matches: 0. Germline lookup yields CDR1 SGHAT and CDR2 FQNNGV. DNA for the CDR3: TGTGCCAGCAGCACAGGGGACACTGAAGCTTTCTTT. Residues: CASSTGDTEAFF.

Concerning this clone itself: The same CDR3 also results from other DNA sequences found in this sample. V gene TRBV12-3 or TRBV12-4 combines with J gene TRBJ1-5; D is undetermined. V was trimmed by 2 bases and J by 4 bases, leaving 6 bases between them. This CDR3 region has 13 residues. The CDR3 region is CASSLTGNQPQHF. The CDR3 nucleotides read TGTGCCAGCAGTTTAACGGGGAATCAGCCCCAGCATTTT.

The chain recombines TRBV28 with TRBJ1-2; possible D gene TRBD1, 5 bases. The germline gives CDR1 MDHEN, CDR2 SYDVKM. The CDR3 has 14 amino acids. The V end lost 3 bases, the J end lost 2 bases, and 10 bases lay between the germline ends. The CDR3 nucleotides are TGTGCCAGCAGTTTGGGGGGACGGAACTATGGCTACACCTTC. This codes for CASSLGGRNYGYTF.